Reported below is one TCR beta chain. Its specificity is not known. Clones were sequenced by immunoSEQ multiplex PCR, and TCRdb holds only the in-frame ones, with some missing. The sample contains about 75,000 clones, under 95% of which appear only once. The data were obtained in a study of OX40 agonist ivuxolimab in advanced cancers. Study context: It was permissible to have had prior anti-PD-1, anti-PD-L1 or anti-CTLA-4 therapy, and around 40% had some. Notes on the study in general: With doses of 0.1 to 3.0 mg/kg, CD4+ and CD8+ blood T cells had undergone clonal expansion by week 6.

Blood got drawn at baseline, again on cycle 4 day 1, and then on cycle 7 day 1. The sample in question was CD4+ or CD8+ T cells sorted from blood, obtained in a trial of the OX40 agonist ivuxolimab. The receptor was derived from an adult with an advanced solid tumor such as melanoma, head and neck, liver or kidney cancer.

The CDR3 region has the DNA TGTGCCAGCAGTTACCCAGGGTGGGATGGCTACACCTTC. It is translated as CASSYPGWDGYTF. V and J are TRBV6-5 and TRBJ1-2; weak D call: TRBD1 (5 bases). V was trimmed by 2 bases and J by 6 bases, leaving 10 bases between them. This CDR3 region has 13 residues. Germline-derived CDR1 and CDR2 are MNHEY and SVGAGI.